This T cell receptor beta chain came from a study of CD4+ T cells in melanoma. General study results and limits: Reportedly, melanoma neoantigen-specific CD4+ T cells showed varied differentiation states. CD8+ T cell, macrophage and B cell function reportedly correlated with neoantigen-specific CD4+ T cells.

This CDR3 has 14 amino acids. Trimming took off 4 bases at V and 5 bases at J, with 14 bases between the two ends. Germline loops: CDR1 PRHDT, CDR2 FYEKMQ (reference sequence). A note on this clone: Its antigen is not identified.

Repertoires were generated with immunoSEQ multiplex PCR, while TCRdb's copy carries only in-frame clones and drops some. Among fewer than 55,000 clones listed, 75% to 90% were seen once. The TCR comes from a human donor with melanoma. This rearrangement joins TRBV13 to TRBJ2-5; D possibly corresponds to TRBD2 (6 bases). Sequenced input: peripheral blood. DNA of the CDR3: TGTGCCAGCAGCTACTCTAGCGAGGGGGAGACCCAGTACTTC. Residues: CASSYSSEGETQYF.